The rows below give T cell receptor beta chains drawn from one sample of a study of early T cells in non-severe SARS-CoV-2 infection. TCRdb recomputed calls from the 5' RACE reads with MiXCR, one row per CDR3 protein. The sample consists of about 92,000 distinct CDR3 sequences, less than 15% of them appearing once. The sequenced sample was whole blood. These receptors were obtained from an adult who was a healthcare worker with PCR-confirmed SARS-CoV-2 infection or an uninfected control (not recorded which). CDR3s leave out the opening cysteine and the closing phenylalanine or tryptophan.

cdr3_length v_call cdr3_aa
14 TRBV28 ASSEKGALANEKLF
12 TRBV15 ATSRDKLTYEQY
14 TRBV4-1 ASSFTGQGITGELF
14 TRBV9 ASSVDGQGTIRPQH
11 TRBV30 AWSGQGNTEAF
14 TRBV19 ASSGSLGHLTDTQY
12 TRBV7-6 ASSFSRADYEQY
14 TRBV7-9 ASYPGPLQGKFEAF
10 TRBV11-2 ASSLDAYEQY
14 TRBV6-5 ASSFGRLQLNTEAF
13 TRBV12-3/TRBV12-4 ASSFGASKHYEQY
10 TRBV30 AWRVGGTEAF
12 TRBV5-1 ASSWVGQGNIQY
9 TRBV12-3/TRBV12-4 ASSFANVLT
8 TRBV28 ATLLRWAF
14 TRBV5-5 ASSLDGQAPYNEQF
12 TRBV7-2 ASKGTYSTDTQY